This TCR beta chain was sequenced in a study of cytomegalovirus exposure and HLA in healthy donors. General study results and limits: For most TCR sequences rarity was the rule, although some public TCRs occurred in many donors.

This CDR3 spans 15 amino acids. V shed 9 bases and J 1 base; nucleotides not matched to a gene: 10. Germline CDR1 is MNHNY and CDR2 is SVGAGI (reference sequence). Everyone who donated was a healthy bone marrow donor. Primers included in the PCR were 60 Vbeta and 13 Jbeta primers. Method: immunoSEQ multiplex PCR; TCRdb's copy keeps in-frame clones and lacks some. Among tens of thousands of clones, just over 65% were seen once, and the ten largest hold roughly 9.7%. With regard to this clone: Antigen: not known.

The TCR sequence derives from a woman aged 30 to 39 in good health and CMV-seronegative. The chain uses TRBV6-6 and TRBJ2-5; 8 bases are shared with TRBD1. Sequencing was carried out using PBMCs. CDR3 region: CASNRPGTGQETQYF. CDR3 coding DNA: TGTGCCAGTAATCGACCCGGGACAGGCCAAGAGACCCAGTACTTC.